This record looks at one T cell receptor (beta chain) sequence and its context. This specimen belongs to a study of T cells of healthy individuals. The germline V gene has CDR1 SGHRS and CDR2 YFSETQ. The CDR3 totals 15 residues. V gave up 0 bases and J gave up 5 bases, with 14 bases separating them. MiXCR, applied by TCRdb to the 5' RACE reads, yields one record per CDR3 protein. The repertoire holds more than 85,000 distinct CDR3 sequences, with about 16% as singletons. The chain employs TRBV5-1 and TRBJ2-5; D is unresolved. This receptor was obtained from a human donor in good health. CDR3 in DNA: TGCGCCAGCAGCTTGGAGTATATTCCGGGTGAGACCCAGTACTTC. Residues: CASSLEYIPGETQYF.